The T cell receptor (beta chain) under discussion was sequenced for a study of blood T cell repertoires in COVID-19. For the study at large: The samples span acute and convalescent COVID-19 from the United States, Italy and Spain.

This clone appeared a single time. In the original processing: By means of reference gene primer amplification, nucleated cell counts were estimated. TCRdb keeps only in-frame clones here, not all; method: immunoSEQ multiplex PCR. That table furnishes V, J and clone size, whereas the DNA furnished D and trimming. The sample carries 47,000 or so clones, roughly 82% recorded once. Trimming removed 0 bases from V and 2 bases from J, with 11 bases in between. The germline gives CDR1 SGHRS, CDR2 YFSETQ. This CDR3 region has 15 residues. The chain employs TRBV5-1 and TRBJ1-1, with D perhaps matching TRBD1 (6 bases). The sequence came from a woman aged 55 to 70 with acute or convalescent COVID-19. Sequenced input: peripheral blood. The CDR3 bases are TGCGCCAGCAGCTTGGAAACAGGGTACAACACTGAAGCTTTCTTT. Protein product: CASSLETGYNTEAFF.